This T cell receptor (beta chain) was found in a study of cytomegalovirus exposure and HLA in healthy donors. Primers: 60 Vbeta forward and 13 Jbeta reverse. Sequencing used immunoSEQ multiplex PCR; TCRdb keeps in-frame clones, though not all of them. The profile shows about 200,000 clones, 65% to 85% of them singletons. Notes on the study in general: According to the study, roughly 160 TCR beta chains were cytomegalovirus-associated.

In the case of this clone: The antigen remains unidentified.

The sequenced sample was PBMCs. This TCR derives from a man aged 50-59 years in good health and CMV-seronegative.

Written as DNA, the CDR3 is TGTGCCAGCAGTTACGCACAGGGGGGCGAGCAGTACTTC. It yields the protein CASSYAQGGEQYF. The genes are TRBV6-5 and TRBJ2-7, with 8 bases identical to TRBD1. Germline CDR1 is MNHEY and CDR2 is SVGAGI. There are 13 residues in the CDR3. Germline trimming cut 2 bases from V and 6 bases from J; bases unmatched to any gene: 3.